This TCR beta chain originates from a study of blood T cells in healthy people across ages. Regarding this clonotype: Its matching antigen is unknown.

With a J-beta primer mix and a sample-barcoded 5' primer, a second PCR ran roughly 7 to 11 cycles. MiXCR was run by TCRdb on the 5' RACE reads, yielding one entry per CDR3 protein. The sample includes roughly 1,800,000 distinct CDR3 sequences, about 50% of them seen just once. CDR1 DFQATT and CDR2 SNEGSKA come from the germline V gene (reference sequence). This CDR3 has 14 amino acids. Study observations and caveats: Per million T cells, the diversity of TCR beta decreased roughly linearly as age advanced.

The sample comprised blood. The receptor was derived from a woman aged 40 to 50 in good health. The rearrangement joins TRBV20-1 to TRBJ2-5, with 10 nucleotides matching TRBD1. TRBJ2-1 matches the DNA end more closely, so the J call is doubtful. The CDR3 is CSAMDRGEQETQFF. In DNA form, the CDR3 reads TGCAGTGCTATGGACAGGGGGGAACAAGAGACCCAGTTCTTC.